The next 9 T cell receptor beta chains were all read from a single sample in a study of T cells in Graves' hyperthyroidism and ophthalmopathy. Authors of the study amplified TCR beta CDR3 regions from RNA transcripts. HTBI primers were employed in a first-round RT-PCR of the TCR CDR3. MiXCR was run by TCRdb on the multiplex PCR reads, yielding one entry per CDR3 protein. This table holds under 400,000 distinct CDR3 sequences, around 14% found once. The sample consisted of blood. The receptors derive from a woman under 30 with Graves' hyperthyroidism that later progressed to Graves' ophthalmopathy.

The V and J genes are TRBV18 and TRBJ1-2, with D tentatively TRBD1 (5 bases). CDR1 is KGHSH, CDR2 LQKENI, per germline. CDR3 size: 17 residues. V shed 2 bases and J shed 4 bases, with 20 bases lying between them. DNA of the CDR3: TGTGCCAGCTCACCAGGTGTAGGTAGGGGCGATCTCTATGGCTACACCTTC. It codes for CASSPGVGRGDLYGYTF.

The rearrangement links TRBV28 to TRBJ2-2, with D uncertain. Trimming left V 3 bases short and J 3 bases short, with 17 bases between. Germline CDR1 MDHEN, CDR2 SYDVKM. The CDR3 sequence is 17 residues long. Here the CDR3 reads CASSFKWPKSDTGELFF. The CDR3 DNA is TGTGCCAGCAGTTTTAAGTGGCCGAAAAGTGACACCGGGGAGCTGTTTTTT.

This clonotype appeared many times. The rearrangement links TRBV28 to TRBJ2-7; 9 positions agree with TRBD1. This CDR3 comprises 14 residues. The germline gives CDR1 MDHEN, CDR2 SYDVKM. The trim removed 6 bases at V and 5 bases at J, leaving 8 bases unmatched. The CDR3 region is CASSLGTGLNEQYF. DNA of the CDR3: TGTGCCAGCAGCCTCGGGACAGGGTTGAACGAGCAGTACTTC.

V and J are TRBV27 and TRBJ1-6, with D perhaps matching TRBD1 (6 bases). V was cut by 2 bases and J by 7 bases, with 12 bases left in between. CDR3 length: 15 amino acids. Germline CDR1 is MNHEY and CDR2 is SMNVEV (reference sequence). CDR3 bases: TGTGCCAGCAGTTTAGACGGGGGCAGGAATTCACCCCTCCACTTT. It translates to CASSLDGGRNSPLHF.

The chain recombines TRBV5-1 with TRBJ2-7, with D perhaps TRBD1 (6 bases). The CDR3 spans 14 residues. Germline-derived CDR1 and CDR2 are SGHRS and YFSETQ. Trimming cost V 0 bases and J 3 bases, with 10 bases left between them. This CDR3 is CASSLGTDYYEQYF. Here the CDR3 DNA reads TGCGCCAGCAGCTTGGGGACAGATTACTACGAGCAGTACTTC.

The chain combines TRBV10-3 with TRBJ2-6, with TRBD2 as a possible D gene (6 bases). CDR3 size: 16 residues. Deletions cut 8 bases from V and 2 bases from J, with 16 bases between. Germline-derived CDR1 and CDR2 are ENHRY and SYGVKD. The CDR3 loop reads CAIAETSGAGANVLTF. The DNA for the CDR3 is TGTGCCATCGCCGAAACTTCGGGGGCTGGGGCCAACGTCCTGACTTTC.

This clonotype has at least ten counts. The chain uses TRBV5-1 and TRBJ2-1; TRBD2 is a possible D gene (5 bases). CDR1 is SGHRS, CDR2 YFSETQ, per germline. V was cut by 0 bases and J by 10 bases, with 8 bases left in between. The CDR3 runs to 12 residues. CDR3 loop: CASSLDGGEQFF. Here the CDR3 DNA reads TGCGCCAGCAGCTTGGACGGCGGGGAGCAGTTCTTC. The full variable domain, with the rest looked up from reference TRBV5-1 and TRBJ2-1, is KAGVTQTPRYLIKTRGQQVTLSCSPISGHRSVSWYQQTPGQGLQFLFEYFSETQRNKGNFPGRFSGRQFSNSRSEMNVSTLELGDSALYLCASSLDGGEQFFGPGTRLTVL.

This clonotype was counted many times. In DNA, the CDR3 is TGTGCCAGCAGTTCCGACTTTCTCCTCGGCGAGCAGTACTTC. It translates to CASSSDFLLGEQYF. The chain recombines TRBV12-3 or TRBV12-4 with TRBJ2-7; D gene uncertain. This CDR3 contains 14 residues. V lost 4 bases and J lost 6, with 16 bases in between.

In this sample, this clonotype turned up many times. The rearrangement joins TRBV20-1 to TRBJ2-1, with 14 bases lining up with TRBD2. The CDR3 is 18 amino acids. Losses at the gene ends were 3 bases for V and 4 bases for J; bases not matched to a gene: 11. The germline V gene has CDR1 DFQATT and CDR2 SNEGSKA (reference sequence). CDR3 DNA: TGCAGTGCTAGGACGATCGGGACTAGCGGGAGCGGGTACAATGAGCAGTTCTTC. Encoded protein: CSARTIGTSGSGYNEQFF.